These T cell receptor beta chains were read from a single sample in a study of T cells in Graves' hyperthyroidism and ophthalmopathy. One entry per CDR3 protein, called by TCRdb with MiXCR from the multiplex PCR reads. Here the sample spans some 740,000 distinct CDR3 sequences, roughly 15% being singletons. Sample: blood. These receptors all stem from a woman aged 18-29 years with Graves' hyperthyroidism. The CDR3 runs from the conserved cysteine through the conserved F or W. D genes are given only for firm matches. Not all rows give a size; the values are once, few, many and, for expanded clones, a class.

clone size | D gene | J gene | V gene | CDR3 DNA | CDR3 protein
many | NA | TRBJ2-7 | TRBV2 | TGTGCCAGCAAGAGCGGAACCGTCTACGAGCAGTACTTC | CASKSGTVYEQYF
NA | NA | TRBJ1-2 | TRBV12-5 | TGTGCTAGTGTCCGCTTATTGGGTGGCTACACCTTC | CASVRLLGGYTF
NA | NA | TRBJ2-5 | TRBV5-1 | TGCGCCAGCAGCCCAAACTTCGGGGAGACCCAGTACTTC | CASSPNFGETQYF
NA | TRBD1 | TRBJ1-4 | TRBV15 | TGTGCCACCAGTCCAGGGGGCTCAGCTAATGAAAAACTGTTTTTT | CATSPGGSANEKLFF
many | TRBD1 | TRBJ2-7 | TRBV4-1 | TGCGCCAGCAGCCATCCCAGGGGGATGCGCGAGCAGTACTTC | CASSHPRGMREQYF
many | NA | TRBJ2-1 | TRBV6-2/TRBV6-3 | TGTGCCAGCAGTTCCACGGGCGCCTACTACAATGAGCAGTTCTTC | CASSSTGAYYNEQFF
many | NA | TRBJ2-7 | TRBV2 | TGTGCCAGCAGTGAAGCAACAGGGACGGAGCAGTACTTC | CASSEATGTEQYF
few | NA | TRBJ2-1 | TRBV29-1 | TGCAGCGTTGAAGCGGGACGGGGCGGTGAGCAGTTCTTC | CSVEAGRGGEQFF
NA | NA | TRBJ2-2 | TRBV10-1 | TGCGCCAGTTCAGGGCCGCGCACCGGGGAGCTGTTTTTT | CASSGPRTGELFF
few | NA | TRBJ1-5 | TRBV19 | TGTGCCAGTAGCCTGGTGGTTGCGTTGCCTGGAGATCGGCCCCAGCATTTT | CASSLVVALPGDRPQHF
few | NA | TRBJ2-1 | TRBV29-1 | TGCAGCGTAGTGACCCTAGGTGAGCAGTTCTTC | CSVVTLGEQFF
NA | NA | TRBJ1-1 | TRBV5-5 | TGTGCCAGCAGACTTGTGGGAACCGGGACCGAAGCTTTCTTT | CASRLVGTGTEAFF
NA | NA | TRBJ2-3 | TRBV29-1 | TGCAGCGCCCGAATGGGGTATGGGGCAGATACGCAGTATTTT | CSARMGYGADTQYF
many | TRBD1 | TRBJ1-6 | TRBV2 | TGTGCCAGCAGCCGGGACAGGGACAATTCACCCCTCCACTTT | CASSRDRDNSPLHF
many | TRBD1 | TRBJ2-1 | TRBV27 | TGTGCCAGCAACCTCCTAGGACAGGGTCGGGATGAGCAGTTCTTC | CASNLLGQGRDEQFF
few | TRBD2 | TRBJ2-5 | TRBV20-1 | TGCAGTGCTAGTCCCCTAGCGGTCGGACAAGAGACCCAGTACTTC | CSASPLAVGQETQYF
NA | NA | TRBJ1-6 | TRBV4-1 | TGCGCCAGCAGCCAAGATCTGATCTCAGGCTATTCACCCCTCCACTTT | CASSQDLISGYSPLHF
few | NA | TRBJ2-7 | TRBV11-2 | TGTGCCAGCAGCTTATTCGGACGGGGACTTACCATTGGCGAGCAGTACTTC | CASSLFGRGLTIGEQYF
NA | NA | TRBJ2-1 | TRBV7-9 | TGTGCCAGCAGCTTATTCGAGGGACGCAACTACAATGAGCAGTTCTTC | CASSLFEGRNYNEQFF
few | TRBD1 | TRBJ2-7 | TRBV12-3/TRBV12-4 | TGTGCCAGCAGTTTAGGTCGAGGGGGCCGCCGGGGCGGCGAGCAGTACTTC | CASSLGRGGRRGGEQYF
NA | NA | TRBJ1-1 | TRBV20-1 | TGCAGTGCAGTCGGAAAACAGGGCCCTGAAGCTTTCTTT | CSAVGKQGPEAFF
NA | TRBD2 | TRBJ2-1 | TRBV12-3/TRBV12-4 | TGTGCCAGCGTAGCGGGAGTTGGTGAGCAGTTCTTC | CASVAGVGEQFF
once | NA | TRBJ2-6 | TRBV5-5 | TGTGCCAGCAGGTTACCATTAAGTCGTGGTGCTGGGGCCAACGTCCTGACTTTC | CASRLPLSRGAGANVLTF
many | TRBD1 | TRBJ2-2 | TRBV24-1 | TGTGCCACCAGTGATTCCGGGACAGGGCACACCGGGGAGCTGTTTTTT | CATSDSGTGHTGELFF
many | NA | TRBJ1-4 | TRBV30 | TGTGCCTGGAGGAGTAAGAAGAGGGAGGCTAATGAAAAACTGTTTTTT | CAWRSKKREANEKLFF
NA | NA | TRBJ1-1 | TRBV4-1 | TGCGCCAGCAGCCAAGAGACAGGATCTCAAGCTTTCTTT | CASSQETGSQAFF
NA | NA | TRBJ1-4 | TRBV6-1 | TGTGCCAGCAGTCCGAGGGCGGAAAATGAAAAACTGTTTTTT | CASSPRAENEKLFF
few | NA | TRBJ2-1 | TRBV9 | TGTGCCAGCAGCGCCCCGGATTTTGCCCAGTTCTTC | CASSAPDFAQFF
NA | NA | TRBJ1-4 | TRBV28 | TGTGCCAGCAGTCTCACGGGGGGGGCTAATGAAAAACTGTTTTTT | CASSLTGGANEKLFF
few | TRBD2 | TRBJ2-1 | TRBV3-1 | TGTGCCAGCAGCCAAGAATGGAGTTGGGGACTAGCGGAATACAATGAGCAGTTCTTC | CASSQEWSWGLAEYNEQFF
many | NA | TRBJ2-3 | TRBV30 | TGTGCCTGGAGTGGGCAGACGGGAGATACGCAGTATTTT | CAWSGQTGDTQYF
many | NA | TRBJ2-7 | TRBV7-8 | TGTGCCAGCAGCTTAGTGGGGCCCGAGCAGTACTTC | CASSLVGPEQYF
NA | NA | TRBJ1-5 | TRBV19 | TGTGCCAGTAGCGTATTGTCGGGGGGGCAGCCCCAGCATTTT | CASSVLSGGQPQHF
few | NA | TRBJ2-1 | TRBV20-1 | TGCAGTGCTAGTCGCCCGGAGGACGTTATCCGGATAGGGCAGTTCTTC | CSASRPEDVIRIGQFF
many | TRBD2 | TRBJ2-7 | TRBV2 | TGTGCCAGCGGTGACGGCGGGAGTTCCTACGAGCAGTACTTC | CASGDGGSSYEQYF
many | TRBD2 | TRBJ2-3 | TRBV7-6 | TGTGCCAGCAGCTTACCGGCGGGAGGGCCGACAGATACGCAGTATTTT | CASSLPAGGPTDTQYF
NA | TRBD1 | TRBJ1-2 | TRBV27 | TGTGCCAGCAGTTTACTCGGGACAGGGGGAGACTATGGCTACACCTTC | CASSLLGTGGDYGYTF
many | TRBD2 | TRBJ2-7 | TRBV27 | TGTGCCAGTAGGATAGCGGGAGGGCCCCTCGAGCAGTACTTC | CASRIAGGPLEQYF
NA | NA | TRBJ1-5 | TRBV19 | TGTGCCAGTAAAATGGGGGGGTTGGACAATCAGCCCCAGCATTTT | CASKMGGLDNQPQHF
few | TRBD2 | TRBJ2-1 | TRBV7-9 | TGTGCCAGCAGCCCTCTAGCGGGGGGGGGGGTCAATGAGCAGTTCTTC | CASSPLAGGGVNEQFF
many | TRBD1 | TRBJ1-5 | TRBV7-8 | TGTGCCAGCAGCTTAACAGGGGCGGCAAATCAGCCCCAGCATTTT | CASSLTGAANQPQHF
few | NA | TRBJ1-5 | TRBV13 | TGTGCCAGCAGTTACTATAGCAACAATCAGCCCCAGCATTTT | CASSYYSNNQPQHF
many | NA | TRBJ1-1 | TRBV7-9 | TGTGCCAGCAGCTTATCAAGTCCGAACACTGAAGCTTTCTTT | CASSLSSPNTEAFF
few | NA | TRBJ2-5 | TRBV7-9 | TGTGCCAGCAGCTTGAAAACAGAGACCCAAGAGACCCAGTACTTC | CASSLKTETQETQYF
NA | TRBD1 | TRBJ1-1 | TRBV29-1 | TGCAGCGCCTACACAGGACAGGGGCTTGTGGAAGCTTTCTTT | CSAYTGQGLVEAFF